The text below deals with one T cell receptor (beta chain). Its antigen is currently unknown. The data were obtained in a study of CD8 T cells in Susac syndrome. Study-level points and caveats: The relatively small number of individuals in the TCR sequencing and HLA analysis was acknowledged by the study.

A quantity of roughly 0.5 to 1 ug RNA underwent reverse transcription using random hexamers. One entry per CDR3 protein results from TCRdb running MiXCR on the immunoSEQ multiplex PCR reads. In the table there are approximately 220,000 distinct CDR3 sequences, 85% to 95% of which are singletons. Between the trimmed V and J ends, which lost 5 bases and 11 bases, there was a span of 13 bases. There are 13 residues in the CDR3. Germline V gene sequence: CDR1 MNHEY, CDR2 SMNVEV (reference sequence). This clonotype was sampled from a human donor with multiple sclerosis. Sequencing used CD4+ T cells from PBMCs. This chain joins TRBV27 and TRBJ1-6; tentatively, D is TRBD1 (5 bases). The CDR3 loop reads CASSQGGSAPLHF. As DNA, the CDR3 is TGTGCCAGCAGTCAGGGAGGGTCTGCACCCCTCCACTTT.